This T cell receptor (beta chain) was observed in a study of CXCR3-negative and CXCR3-positive naive CD8 T cells. Study summary: Roughly 1.5 +/- 0.3 million TRB reads came from each library, giving around 140 million in total.

The CDR3 contains 13 residues. Germline V gene sequence: CDR1 SQVTM, CDR2 ANQGSEA. Study-level findings and limits: Comparison of naive cells showed more hydrophobic TRB CDR3s in CXCR3-positive than in CXCR3-negative naive cells. Similarly elevated diversity marked both naive subsets, with memory CD8+ cells showing far lower diversity. Partly lower CXCR3 expression followed cryopreservation, and most assays relied on fresh PBMCs.

Judged by frequency, this clonotype is medium-sized. What it binds is unknown. The authors prepared UMI-labeled TRB cDNA libraries by 5' RACE. TCRdb reprocessed the 5' RACE reads and stores each CDR3 protein as one record, lacking DNA. This sample contains about 2,700 distinct CDR3 sequences. Naive CD8+ T cells displayed a CD45RO-CCR7+CD27+CD95- phenotype. The sample taken for sequencing was naive CXCR3+ CD8+ T cells from blood. Subset specified: CD45RO-CCR7+CD27+CD95- naive CD8+ T cells expressing CXCR3 (TNR3+). The clonotype was recovered from a human donor in good health. Some clones in this sample may be carry-over from other donors' samples. The chain uses TRBV29-1 and TRBJ2-7; TCRdb's D gene call, TRBD1, goes unchecked for lack of DNA. CDR3 in amino acids: CSVWRQGAHEQYF.